Following are 19 T cell receptor beta chains from one sample sequenced in a study of cytomegalovirus exposure and HLA in healthy donors. PCR involved 60 Vbeta and 13 Jbeta primers. Sequenced by immunoSEQ multiplex PCR; TCRdb stores in-frame clones only, minus some. The table lists 150,000 to 200,000 clones, about 80% of them singletons, with about 1% in the top ten. Sequencing was carried out using PBMCs. The receptor source for this set is a woman aged 40 to 49 in good health and CMV-seronegative.

V is TRBV18 and J is TRBJ1-1, with D maybe TRBD1 (5 bases). Looked up from germline, CDR1 is KGHSH and CDR2 is LQKENI. Trimming cost V 3 bases and J 10 bases, with 12 bases left between them. The CDR3 has 12 amino acids. The CDR3 loop is CASSPRDSGAFF. CDR3 coding DNA: TGTGCCAGCTCACCCCGGGACTCAGGAGCTTTCTTT.

The V call is TRBV27, the J call TRBJ2-7, with 10 bases identical to TRBD1. Germline values: CDR1 MNHEY, CDR2 SMNVEV (reference sequence). The CDR3 length is 16 residues. V shed 4 bases and J 5 bases; nucleotides not matched to a gene: 11. CDR3 amino acids: CASSSYVPGQGHEQYV. The DNA of the CDR3 is TGTGCCAGCAGTTCCTACGTCCCGGGACAGGGGCACGAGCAGTACGTC.

This clone was detected only a few times. The chain links TRBV5-1 to TRBJ2-5; D is unresolved. The CDR3 spans 13 residues. V shed 0 bases and J shed 7 bases, with 10 bases lying between them. Per the germline V gene, CDR1 is SGHRS and CDR2 is YFSETQ. CDR3 region: CASSLESDGTQYF. The CDR3 nucleotides read TGCGCCAGCAGCTTGGAAAGCGACGGGACCCAGTACTTC.

The sample holds one count of this clone. The V and J genes are TRBV6-1 and TRBJ2-7; a possible D gene is TRBD1 (7 bases). Germline CDR1 and CDR2: MNHNS and SASEGT. The CDR3 is 13 residues long. V lost 6 bases to trimming and J lost 3 bases, with 12 bases between them. CDR3 amino acids: CASRDYRGYEQYV. The CDR3 DNA sequence: TGTGCCAGCAGGGACTACAGGGGCTACGAGCAGTACGTC.

The table lists this clone with a count of one. The gene calls are TRBV19 and TRBJ1-2; D is unclear. The germline CDR1 and CDR2 sequences are LNHDA and SQIVND (reference sequence). Trimming shortened V by 5 bases and J by 3 bases, and 7 bases separated the two germline ends. The CDR3 is 12 amino acids. This CDR3 is CASSDTYYGYTF. The CDR3 bases are TGTGCCAGTAGTGACACTTACTATGGCTACACCTTC. Variable domain in full (rest from reference TRBV19 and TRBJ1-2): DGGITQSPKYLFRKEGQNVTLSCEQNLNHDAMYWYRQDPGQGLRLIYYSQIVNDFQKGDIAEGYSVSREKKESFPLTVTSAQKNPTAFYLCASSDTYYGYTFGSGTRLTVV.

This clone has just one count. This chain connects TRBV28 to TRBJ2-7; 7 bases map to TRBD2. Germline CDR1 and CDR2: MDHEN and SYDVKM. This CDR3 is 15 amino acids long. V dropped 4 bases and J dropped 2; count of bases not matched to a gene: 8. The CDR3 DNA reads TGTGCCAGCAGTTCCGGGACTACCCCCGCCTACGAGCAGTACGTC. This gives the protein CASSSGTTPAYEQYV.

This chain connects TRBV12-1 to TRBJ2-2; the tabulated D call, TRBD2, remains unverified against the DNA. TRBV12-1 is recorded as a pseudogene. This CDR3 region has 20 residues. Here the CDR3 DNA reads TGTGCCAGCAGCTTTTTCCACCCGGATGGCGGGATTTGCACGTTTAAGGAGCTGTTTTTT. Translated, it gives CASSFFHPDGGICTFKELFF.

This clone came up a few times. The chain combines TRBV11-3 with TRBJ2-7, with 7 bases lining up with TRBD1. Looked up from germline, CDR1 is SGHNT and CDR2 is YENEEA. The V gene end was trimmed by 1 base and the J gene end by 0 bases; junction bases not matched to a gene: 3. This CDR3 region has 15 residues. DNA of the CDR3: TGTGCCAGCAGCTTAGGGGACAGCCGCTCCTACGAGCAGTACTTC. Its protein product is CASSLGDSRSYEQYF.

The chain links TRBV27 to TRBJ1-5, with D maybe TRBD1 (6 bases). The CDR3 loop spans 14 amino acids. Trimming stripped 6 bases from V and 2 bases from J, with 11 bases between. Germline loops: CDR1 MNHEY, CDR2 SMNVEV (reference sequence). This chain's CDR3 is CASSQGNGNQPQHF. CDR3 coding DNA: TGTGCCAGCAGCCAGGGGAATGGCAATCAGCCCCAGCATTTT.

This chain uses TRBV20-1 with TRBJ2-3, with no clear D. The CDR3 runs to 11 residues. Trimming took off 5 bases at V and 2 bases at J, with 5 bases between the two ends. Germline loops: CDR1 DFQATT, CDR2 SNEGSKA (reference sequence). CDR3 residues: CSASYTDTQYF. The CDR3, as DNA: TGCAGTGCTTCTTACACAGATACGCAGTATTTT.

This clone occurred once. The rearrangement joins TRBV9 to TRBJ2-1, with 11 bases identical to TRBD1. CDR3 length equals 16 residues. The ends lost 4 bases at V and 9 bases at J; junction bases unmatched: 12. CDR1 is SGDLS, CDR2 YYNGEE, per germline. CDR3 region: CASSSMLRGTGGEQFF. In DNA form, the CDR3 reads TGTGCCAGCAGCTCGATGCTAAGGGGGACAGGGGGTGAGCAGTTCTTC.

The chain recombines TRBV2 with TRBJ1-1; D is perhaps TRBD1 (5 bases). The CDR3 has 14 amino acids. The V end lost 7 bases, the J end lost 1 base, and 13 bases lay between the germline ends. CDR1 and CDR2 from the germline V gene are SNHLY and FYNNEI. CDR3 nucleotides: TGTGCCAGCAAAATCTCAGGGCCGAACACTGAAGCTTTCTTT. Translated, it gives CASKISGPNTEAFF. Full variable domain (remainder filled in from reference TRBV2 and TRBJ1-1): EPEVTQTPSHQVTQMGQEVILRCVPISNHLYFYWYRQILGQKVEFLVSFYNNEISEKSEIFDDQFSVERPDGSNFTLKIRSTKLEDSAMYFCASKISGPNTEAFFGQGTRLTVV.

Here the CDR3 DNA reads TGTGCCAGCAGCCCACAACGCGGCAGGGGGCGGAATGGCTACACCTTC. As protein: CASSPQRGRGRNGYTF. The rearrangement uses TRBV5-4 and TRBJ1-2; TRBD1 aligns across 8 bases. V lost 4 bases, J lost 6 bases, and 14 bases stayed unmatched. The CDR3 is 16 residues long. Germline CDR1 reads SGHNT; CDR2 reads YYREEE (reference sequence).

The chain joins TRBV6-1 to TRBJ2-5; 9 nucleotides match TRBD1. The J call may be incorrect, as the DNA end agrees better with TRBJ2-7. The CDR3 is 16 residues long. In germline, CDR1 is MNHNS, CDR2 SASEGT. Here the CDR3 DNA reads TGTGCCAGCAGTGAACCGGGACAGGGCAATTCCTACGAGCAGTACTTC. It specifies CASSEPGQGNSYEQYF.

This sequence joins TRBV10-3 and TRBJ1-2; D gene uncertain. The CDR3 sequence is 13 residues long. V lost 2 bases to trimming and J lost 2 bases, with 6 bases between them. Looked up from germline, CDR1 is ENHRY and CDR2 is SYGVKD. CDR3 sequence (DNA): TGTGCCATCAGTGAGAACGGGAACTATGGCTACACCTTC. Its translation is CAISENGNYGYTF.

The chain uses TRBV28 and TRBJ1-4, with D possibly matching TRBD1 (5 bases). The V end lost 11 bases, the J end lost 2 bases, and 15 bases lay between the germline ends. The length of the CDR3 is 14 residues. Germline lookup yields CDR1 MDHEN and CDR2 SYDVKM. The CDR3 spells CAGRGLGTNEKLFF. The DNA for the CDR3 is TGTGCCGGCCGGGGACTGGGTACTAATGAAAAACTGTTTTTT.

The chain employs TRBV5-1 and TRBJ2-5, with 7 bases aligning to TRBD1. V shed 0 bases, J shed 5 bases, and the junction held 4 bases outside the gene matches. The CDR3 spans 14 residues. Germline V gene lookup returns CDR1 SGHRS and CDR2 YFSETQ. The CDR3 reads CASSLVGGFETQYF. CDR3 nucleotides: TGCGCCAGCAGCTTGGTAGGGGGCTTCGAGACCCAGTACTTC.

The chain links TRBV6-1 to TRBJ1-5; 9 nucleotides line up with TRBD1. The CDR3 spans 13 residues. The V and J ends lost 8 bases and 7 bases, in that order; junction bases with no gene match: 6. Germline V gene data show CDR1 as MNHNS and CDR2 as SASEGT. CDR3 region: CASGGTGNQPQHF. CDR3 nucleotides: TGTGCCAGCGGCGGGACAGGGAACCAGCCCCAGCATTTT.

Note on this clone: One end of the junction does not line up with germline, which may come from a read error. This chain joins TRBV7-9 and TRBJ1-1; possible D gene TRBD1, 5 bases. CDR3 length equals 16 residues. Germline V lookup: CDR1 SEHNR, CDR2 FQNEAQ (reference sequence). The DNA for the CDR3 is TGTTCCAGCAGCCCTCGTGGAGGGGCTATGCTCACTGAAGCTTTCTTT. Amino acids: CSSSPRGGAMLTEAFF. The entire variable domain, with the rest obtained from reference TRBV7-9 and TRBJ1-1, is as follows: DTGVSQNPRHKITKRGQNVTFRCDPISEHNRLYWYRQTLGQGPEFLTYFQNEAQLEKSRLLSDRFSAERPKGSFSTLEIQRTEQGDSAMYLCSSSPRGGAMLTEAFFGQGTRLTVV.